This entry lists 8 T cell receptor beta chains sequenced from one sample in a study of blood T cell repertoires in COVID-19. Repertoires were generated with immunoSEQ multiplex PCR, while TCRdb's copy carries only in-frame clones and drops some. The data contain about 97,000 clones, approximately 90% of them singletons. Sample: peripheral blood. Receptor source: a human donor in a cohort sampled during active COVID-19.

J is TRBJ1-2 and V is TRBV19, with TRBD1 matching over 8 bases. This CDR3 is 17 amino acids long. Germline V gene sequence: CDR1 LNHDA, CDR2 SQIVND (reference sequence). V lost 2 bases and J lost 2; bases outside the gene matches: 10. The CDR3 loop reads CASSISPPQGANYGYTF. The CDR3 DNA is TGTGCCAGTAGTATAAGCCCCCCTCAGGGGGCCAACTATGGCTACACCTTC.

The CDR3 bases are TGTGCCAGCAGTTTAGGGCATATCAATCAGCCCCAGCATTTT. Protein product: CASSLGHINQPQHF. The V gene is TRBV28, the J gene TRBJ1-5; D call uncertain. V lost 2 bases and J 3 bases, leaving 8 bases between the germline ends. The germline gives CDR1 MDHEN, CDR2 SYDVKM. The CDR3 length is 14 residues.

The chain joins TRBV11-2 to TRBJ2-1, with D possibly TRBD2 on 6 matching bases. The length of the CDR3 is 17 residues. Trimming left V 1 base short and J 5 bases short, with 18 bases between. Germline V gene lookup returns CDR1 SGHAT and CDR2 FQNNGV. The CDR3 spells CASSLGLRDFPHNEQFF. In nucleotides, the CDR3 is TGTGCCAGCAGCTTAGGCCTCCGGGACTTCCCACACAATGAGCAGTTCTTC.

The rearrangement links TRBV5-6 to TRBJ1-3, with TRBD1 identical over 8 bases. Germline values: CDR1 SGHDT, CDR2 YYEEEE. Trimming cost V 3 bases and J 2 bases; bases outside gene matches: 7. CDR3 length equals 16 residues. The CDR3 sequence is CASSSPADRAGNTIYF. The CDR3 nucleotides read TGTGCCAGCAGCTCGCCCGCGGACAGGGCTGGAAACACCATATATTTT.

V gene TRBV2 combines with J gene TRBJ2-1, with 8 bases that match TRBD2. Losses at the gene ends were 5 bases for V and 1 base for J; bases not matched to a gene: 10. The CDR3 has 17 amino acids. The V gene's germline CDR1 is SNHLY and CDR2 FYNNEI. The CDR3 nucleotides are TGTGCCAGCAGTAGTGTTAGCGGGGTTTTATCCTACAATGAGCAGTTCTTC. It translates to CASSSVSGVLSYNEQFF. The full variable domain, its missing parts supplied by reference TRBV2 and TRBJ2-1, is EPEVTQTPSHQVTQMGQEVILRCVPISNHLYFYWYRQILGQKVEFLVSFYNNEISEKSEIFDDQFSVERPDGSNFTLKIRSTKLEDSAMYFCASSSVSGVLSYNEQFFGPGTRLTVL.

The V gene is TRBV30, the J gene TRBJ1-2; possible D gene TRBD1, 6 bases. CDR3 length equals 12 residues. Germline V gene sequence: CDR1 GTSNPN, CDR2 SVGIG (reference sequence). V was cut by 0 bases and J by 4 bases, with 6 bases left in between. CDR3 residues: CAWSVQGYGYTF. The CDR3 coding sequence is TGTGCCTGGAGTGTACAGGGCTATGGCTACACCTTC. Full variable domain (rest looked up from reference TRBV30 and TRBJ1-2): SQTIHQWPATLVQPVGSPLSLECTVEGTSNPNLYWYRQAAGRGLQLLFYSVGIGQISSEVPQNLSASRPQDRQFILSSKKLLLSDSGFYLCAWSVQGYGYTFGSGTRLTVV.

The chain joins TRBV3-1 (or the pseudogene TRBV3-2) to TRBJ2-7; 8 nucleotides agree with TRBD1. With 1 base clipped from V and 1 base from J, the junction kept 0 bases outside the gene matches. This CDR3 has 14 amino acids. Germline V gives CDR1 LGHDT, CDR2 YNNKEL (reference sequence). The CDR3 region is CASSQGTGSYEQYF. CDR3 DNA: TGTGCCAGCAGCCAAGGGACAGGGTCCTACGAGCAGTACTTC.

The chain employs TRBV19 and TRBJ1-1; 8 bases match TRBD1. CDR1 and CDR2 from the germline V gene are LNHDA and SQIVND (reference sequence). Germline trimming cut 1 base from V and 0 bases from J; bases unmatched to any gene: 4. The CDR3 spans 16 residues. The CDR3 DNA sequence: TGTGCCAGTAGTATAGGCATGACAGGGGTGAACACTGAAGCTTTCTTT. Its translation is CASSIGMTGVNTEAFF. Full variable domain (remainder filled in from reference TRBV19 and TRBJ1-1): DGGITQSPKYLFRKEGQNVTLSCEQNLNHDAMYWYRQDPGQGLRLIYYSQIVNDFQKGDIAEGYSVSREKKESFPLTVTSAQKNPTAFYLCASSIGMTGVNTEAFFGQGTRLTVV.